This is a list of T cell receptor beta chains from one sample in a study of blood T cell repertoires in COVID-19. The repertoire was sequenced with immunoSEQ multiplex PCR; TCRdb's copy has only in-frame clones and lacks some. This sample carries tens of thousands of clones, 82% of them seen once, and the ten largest clones take approximately 10%. The sample was peripheral blood. Receptor source: a man aged 80 or over with COVID-19, enrolled during active disease. Each CDR3 is given with its conserved first and last residue. The order of the fields is J gene, D gene, CDR3 length, clone size, V gene, CDR3 DNA, CDR3 protein. D genes are given only for firm matches. Expanded clones are given a class, and other clones once, few, many or no size at all.

TRBJ2-1 | NA | 13 | once | TRBV11-2 | TGTGCCAGCAGCTTAGTAAGGGGGGGTGAGCAGTTCTTC | CASSLVRGGEQFF
TRBJ2-1 | TRBD1 | 16 | NA | TRBV29-1 | TGCAGCGTCGGTGGACAGGGCCAGAGCTCCTACAATGAGCAGTTCTTC | CSVGGQGQSSYNEQFF
TRBJ1-6 | NA | 16 | NA | TRBV30 | TGTGCCTGGAGTGTATCCAGGGGCCGCATTAATTCACCCCTCCACTTT | CAWSVSRGRINSPLHF
TRBJ1-1 | NA | 11 | NA | TRBV29-1 | TGCAGCGTTGAAACAGACACTGAAGCTTTCTTT | CSVETDTEAFF
TRBJ1-1 | NA | 14 | once | TRBV28 | TGTGCCAGCAGTTTATCAGGGACTAGAACTGAAGCTTTCTTT | CASSLSGTRTEAFF
TRBJ2-1 | TRBD2 | 14 | NA | TRBV3-1/TRBV3-2 | TGTGCCAGCAGCCAAGGGACTAGCGGGAGTGAGCAGTTCTTC | CASSQGTSGSEQFF
TRBJ1-5 | NA | 15 | NA | TRBV2 | TGTGCCAGCAGGGGTGACACCGCCCGGAATCAGCCCCAGCATTTT | CASRGDTARNQPQHF
TRBJ2-3 | TRBD2 | 16 | NA | TRBV9 | TGTGCCAGCAGCGTCCTGGTGCGGGGGAGCACAGATACGCAGTATTTT | CASSVLVRGSTDTQYF
TRBJ1-6 | TRBD1 | 13 | NA | TRBV30 | TGTGCCTGGAGCACAGGGGGTAAATCACCCCTCCACTTT | CAWSTGGKSPLHF
TRBJ1-2 | TRBD1 | 16 | NA | TRBV10-3 | TGTGCCATCAGTGAGACTCAGGGGGCGCGGAGCTATGGCTACACCTTC | CAISETQGARSYGYTF